This entry describes one T cell receptor (beta chain). Data came from immunoSEQ multiplex PCR; TCRdb stores just in-frame clones and leaves some out. The sample gives around 470,000 clones, roughly 91% of which show up once; approximately 0.65% is in the top ten. This sample was taken from a study of blood T cell repertoires in COVID-19. The CDR3 sequence is 14 residues long. The V gene end was trimmed by 6 bases and the J gene end by 7 bases; junction bases not matched to a gene: 7. Germline V lookup: CDR1 MDHEN, CDR2 SYDVKM. V and J are TRBV28 and TRBJ1-5; 9 bases map to TRBD1. The source material was PBMCs or T cells enriched from blood (not recorded which). The clonotype comes from a man between 18 and 29 years old who had recovered from COVID-19. The CDR3 spells CASSPGQGRQPQHF. CDR3 sequence (DNA): TGTGCCAGCAGCCCCGGACAGGGGAGACAGCCCCAGCATTTT.